What follows are 6 T cell receptor beta chains derived from one specimen sequenced in a study of shared clonotypes between healthy human individuals. Assay used: immunoSEQ multiplex PCR; TCRdb lists only in-frame clones, some missing. The table has some 2,000,000 clones, around 95% seen once. Sequenced sample: naive CD4+ T cells sorted from blood. Subset specified: CD45RA+ positively selected. Receptors were obtained from a man in his late teens or twenties in good health.

J is TRBJ1-2 and V is TRBV18; 7 bases line up with TRBD1. V was clipped by 0 bases and J by 0 bases; unmatched bases: 1. Germline V gene lookup returns CDR1 KGHSH and CDR2 LQKENI. The CDR3 has 15 amino acids. The CDR3 coding sequence is TGTGCCAGCTCACCACCGCAGGGGGCTAACTATGGCTACACCTTC. This sequence encodes CASSPPQGANYGYTF.

This rearrangement joins TRBV2 to TRBJ2-7; D not resolved. Germline values: CDR1 SNHLY, CDR2 FYNNEI. This CDR3 contains 10 residues. V was cut by 7 bases and J by 4 bases, with 5 bases left in between. The CDR3 here is CASTGYEQYF. The DNA for the CDR3 is TGTGCCAGCACAGGATACGAGCAGTACTTC.

This rearrangement joins TRBV6-6 to TRBJ1-5, with D maybe TRBD1 (6 bases). Trimming took 5 bases from V and 5 from J, leaving 10 bases between them. CDR3 size: 13 residues. Germline V lookup: CDR1 MNHNY, CDR2 SVGAGI (reference sequence). CDR3 sequence reads: CASSKQGYQPQHF. The CDR3 DNA sequence: TGTGCCAGCAGTAAACAGGGATATCAGCCCCAGCATTTT.

This chain joins TRBV10-3 and TRBJ1-1; 8 nucleotides match TRBD1. Germline V gives CDR1 ENHRY, CDR2 SYGVKD. J lost 1 base, V lost 9 bases, and 10 bases had no gene match. This CDR3 comprises 15 residues. The CDR3 loop is CAIAGTGESNTEAFF. The CDR3 DNA follows: TGTGCCATAGCTGGGACAGGAGAGTCGAACACTGAAGCTTTCTTT.

The CDR3 bases are TGTGCCAGCAGCCCTGGAGGAGGTGTAGAGCAGTACTTC. It encodes CASSPGGGVEQYF. The gene calls are TRBV7-8 and TRBJ2-7; the D gene is possibly TRBD2 (5 bases). CDR3 length: 13 residues. The germline V gene encodes CDR1 SGHVS and CDR2 FQNEAQ. Trimming cost V 5 bases and J 7 bases, with 15 bases left between them.

The chain has TRBV28 and TRBJ1-5, with a weak D call TRBD1 (5 bases). The CDR3 runs 14 residues. The V gene lost 6 bases and the J gene lost 6 bases, with 15 bases spanning the gap. The germline V gene encodes CDR1 MDHEN and CDR2 SYDVKM. The DNA for the CDR3 is TGTGCCAGCAGCTTGACCTTGAGGGGTCAGCCCCAGCATTTT. This sequence encodes CASSLTLRGQPQHF.